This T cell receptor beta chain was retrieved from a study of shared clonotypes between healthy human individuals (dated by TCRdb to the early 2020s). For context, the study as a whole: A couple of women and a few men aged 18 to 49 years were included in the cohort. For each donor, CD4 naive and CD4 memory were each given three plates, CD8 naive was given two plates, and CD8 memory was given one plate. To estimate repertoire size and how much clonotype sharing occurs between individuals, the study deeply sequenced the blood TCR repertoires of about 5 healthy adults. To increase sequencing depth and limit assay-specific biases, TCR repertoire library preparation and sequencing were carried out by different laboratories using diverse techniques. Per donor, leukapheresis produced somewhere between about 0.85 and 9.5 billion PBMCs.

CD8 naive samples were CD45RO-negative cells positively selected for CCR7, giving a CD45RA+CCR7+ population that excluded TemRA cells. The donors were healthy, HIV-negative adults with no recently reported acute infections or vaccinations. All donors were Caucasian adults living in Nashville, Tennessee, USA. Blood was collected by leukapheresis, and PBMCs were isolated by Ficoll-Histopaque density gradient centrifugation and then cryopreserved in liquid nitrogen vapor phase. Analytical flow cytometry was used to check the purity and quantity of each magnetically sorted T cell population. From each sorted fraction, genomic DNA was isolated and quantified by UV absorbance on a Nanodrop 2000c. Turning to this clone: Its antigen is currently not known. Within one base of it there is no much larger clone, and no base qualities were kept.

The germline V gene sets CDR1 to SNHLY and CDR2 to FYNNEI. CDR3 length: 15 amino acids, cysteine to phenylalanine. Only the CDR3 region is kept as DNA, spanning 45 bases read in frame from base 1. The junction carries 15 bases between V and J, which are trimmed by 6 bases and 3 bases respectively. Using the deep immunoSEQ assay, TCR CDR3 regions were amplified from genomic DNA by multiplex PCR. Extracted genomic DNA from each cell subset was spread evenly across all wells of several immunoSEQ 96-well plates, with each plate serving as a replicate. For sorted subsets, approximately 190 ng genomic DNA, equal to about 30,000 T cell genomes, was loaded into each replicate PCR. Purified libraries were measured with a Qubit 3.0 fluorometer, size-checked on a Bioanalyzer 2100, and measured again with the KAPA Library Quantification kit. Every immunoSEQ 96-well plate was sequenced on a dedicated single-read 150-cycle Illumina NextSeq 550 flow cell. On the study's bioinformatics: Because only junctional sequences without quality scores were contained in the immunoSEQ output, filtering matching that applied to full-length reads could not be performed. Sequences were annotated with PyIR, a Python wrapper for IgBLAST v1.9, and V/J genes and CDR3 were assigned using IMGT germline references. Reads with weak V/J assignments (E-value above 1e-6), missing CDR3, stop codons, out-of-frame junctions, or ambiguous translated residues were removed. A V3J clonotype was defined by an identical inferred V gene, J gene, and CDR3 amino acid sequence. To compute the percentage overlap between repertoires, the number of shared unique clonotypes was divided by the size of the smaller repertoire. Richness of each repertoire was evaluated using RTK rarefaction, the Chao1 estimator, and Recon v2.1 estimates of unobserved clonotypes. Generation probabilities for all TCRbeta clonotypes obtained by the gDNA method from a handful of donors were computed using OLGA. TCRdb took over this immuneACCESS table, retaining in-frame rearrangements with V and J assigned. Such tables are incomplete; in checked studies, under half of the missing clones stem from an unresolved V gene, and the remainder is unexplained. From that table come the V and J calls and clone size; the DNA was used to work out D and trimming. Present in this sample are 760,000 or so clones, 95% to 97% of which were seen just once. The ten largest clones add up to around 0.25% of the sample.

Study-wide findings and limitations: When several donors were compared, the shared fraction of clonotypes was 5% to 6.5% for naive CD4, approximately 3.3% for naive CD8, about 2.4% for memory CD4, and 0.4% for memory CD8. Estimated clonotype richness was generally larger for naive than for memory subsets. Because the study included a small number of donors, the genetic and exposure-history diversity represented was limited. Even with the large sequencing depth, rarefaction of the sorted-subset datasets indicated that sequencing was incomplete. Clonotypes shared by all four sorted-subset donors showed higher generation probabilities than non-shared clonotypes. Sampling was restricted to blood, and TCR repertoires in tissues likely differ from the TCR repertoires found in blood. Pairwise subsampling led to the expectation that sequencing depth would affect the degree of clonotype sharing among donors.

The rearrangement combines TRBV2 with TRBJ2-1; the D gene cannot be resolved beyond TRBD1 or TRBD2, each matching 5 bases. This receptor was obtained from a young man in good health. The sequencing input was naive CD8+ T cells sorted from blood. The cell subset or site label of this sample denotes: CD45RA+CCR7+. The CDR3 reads CASRDDEGHYNEQFF. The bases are TGTGCCAGCAGGGACGACGAGGGGCACTACAATGAGCAGTTCTTC.